This entry concerns a single T cell receptor (beta chain). Per the study methods: Amplified reference gene primers provided the basis for estimating nucleated cell counts. Libraries were prepared by immunoSEQ multiplex PCR; TCRdb keeps only in-frame clonotypes and omits some of them. V, J and clone size derive from that table, while D and trimming were established from the DNA sequence. The table shows around 300,000 clones, with 87% occurring only once. This sample was taken from a study of blood T cell repertoires in COVID-19. Study at large: There were acute and convalescent COVID-19 samples, and they came from the United States, Italy and Spain. Sample material is recorded as cDNA or gDNA derived from T cells, B-cell-depleted T cells, or PBMCs.

The CDR3 consists of 15 residues. CDR1 is MNHEY and CDR2 is SVGAGI in the germline V gene. V shed 5 bases, J shed 5 bases, and the junction held 9 bases outside the gene matches. The chain couples TRBV6-5 to TRBJ2-1; 7 positions match TRBD2. Sequenced sample: peripheral blood. This sequence was found in a man between 50 and 59 years old with active or convalescent COVID-19. CDR3 sequence: CASSKRASGDNEQFF. CDR3 bases: TGTGCCAGCAGTAAAAGGGCTAGCGGCGACAATGAGCAGTTCTTC.